Shown below are 7 T cell receptor beta chains from a single sample sequenced in a study of blood T cell repertoires in COVID-19 (TCRdb year 2020). Library method: the immunoSEQ multiplex PCR assay. This immuneACCESS table, as held by TCRdb, lists in-frame sequences with V and J called but not all clones. Of the missing ones, under half trace to an unresolved V gene in checked studies; the others have no known cause. The sample profile shows about 300,000 clones; around 89% of them were found once. About 6% of the sample rests with the top ten. The sequencing sample was made of peripheral blood. Receptors were obtained from a man between 18 and 35 years old who had recovered from COVID-19.

The V call is TRBV9, the J call TRBJ2-7; 9 nucleotides align to TRBD2. The CDR3 consists of 15 residues. Germline V CDR1 and CDR2: SGDLS, YYNGEE. The V gene end was trimmed by 0 bases and the J gene end by 4 bases; junction bases not matched to a gene: 5. As DNA, the CDR3 is TGTGCCAGCAGCGTAGTAGCGGGAGAGTGGTACGAGCAGTACTTC. Translation: CASSVVAGEWYEQYF.

This sequence joins TRBV13 and TRBJ1-2; no clear D. Germline values: CDR1 PRHDT, CDR2 FYEKMQ (reference sequence). This CDR3 has 14 amino acids. V lost 0 bases to trimming and J lost 7 bases, with 12 bases between them. The CDR3 DNA sequence: TGTGCCAGCAGCTTAGGCCCGGGGAAGCGTGGCTACACCTTC. Residues: CASSLGPGKRGYTF.

The chain uses TRBV4-3 and TRBJ1-1; 8 bases align to TRBD1. V was clipped by 0 bases and J by 3 bases; unmatched bases: 3. The V gene's germline CDR1 is LGHNA and CDR2 YSLEER. The CDR3 contains 15 residues. The CDR3 bases are TGCGCCAGCAGCCAAGAAGCAGGGGGCCACACTGAAGCTTTCTTT. It codes for CASSQEAGGHTEAFF.

This clone was seen a handful of times. This rearrangement joins TRBV27 to TRBJ2-7; 12 positions agree with TRBD2. The V segment lost 3 bases and the J segment 6 bases; nucleotides outside the gene matches: 3. The germline gives CDR1 MNHEY, CDR2 SMNVEV (reference sequence). CDR3 size: 14 residues. CDR3 DNA sequence: TGTGCCAGCAGTTTCGCGACTAGCGGGGGCGAGCAGTACTTC. Protein product: CASSFATSGGEQYF.

V usage is TRBV11-2 and J usage is TRBJ1-2; D is undetermined. The CDR3 length is 11 residues. Germline V gene data show CDR1 as SGHAT and CDR2 as FQNNGV. V was cut by 5 bases and J by 8 bases, with 9 bases left in between. The CDR3 sequence is CASSPPGGYTF. The CDR3 DNA sequence: TGTGCCAGCAGCCCTCCCGGGGGCTACACCTTC. Full variable domain (missing parts from reference TRBV11-2 and TRBJ1-2): EAGVAQSPRYKIIEKRQSVAFWCNPISGHATLYWYQQILGQGPKLLIQFQNNGVVDDSQLPKDRFSAERLKGVDSTLKIQPAKLEDSAVYLCASSPPGGYTFGSGTRLTVV.

The V and J genes are TRBV7-2 and TRBJ2-2; D remains unclear. The CDR3 covers 12 residues. Germline assignment: CDR1 SGHTA and CDR2 FQGNSA. V shed 2 bases and J shed 7 bases, with 5 bases lying between them. The CDR3 DNA follows: TGTGCCAGCAGCTTATCAGTCGGGGAGCTGTTTTTT. Translation: CASSLSVGELFF.

V gene TRBV10-3 combines with J gene TRBJ2-1, with 10 bases aligning to TRBD2. V lost 6 bases and J lost 3; bases outside the gene matches: 14. CDR1 is ENHRY and CDR2 is SYGVKD in the germline V gene. The CDR3 is 18 amino acids. In DNA form, the CDR3 reads TGTGCCATCAGCGTGGGCCCTGTAGCGGGGGGTATCTACAATGAGCAGTTCTTC. Translation gives CAISVGPVAGGIYNEQFF.